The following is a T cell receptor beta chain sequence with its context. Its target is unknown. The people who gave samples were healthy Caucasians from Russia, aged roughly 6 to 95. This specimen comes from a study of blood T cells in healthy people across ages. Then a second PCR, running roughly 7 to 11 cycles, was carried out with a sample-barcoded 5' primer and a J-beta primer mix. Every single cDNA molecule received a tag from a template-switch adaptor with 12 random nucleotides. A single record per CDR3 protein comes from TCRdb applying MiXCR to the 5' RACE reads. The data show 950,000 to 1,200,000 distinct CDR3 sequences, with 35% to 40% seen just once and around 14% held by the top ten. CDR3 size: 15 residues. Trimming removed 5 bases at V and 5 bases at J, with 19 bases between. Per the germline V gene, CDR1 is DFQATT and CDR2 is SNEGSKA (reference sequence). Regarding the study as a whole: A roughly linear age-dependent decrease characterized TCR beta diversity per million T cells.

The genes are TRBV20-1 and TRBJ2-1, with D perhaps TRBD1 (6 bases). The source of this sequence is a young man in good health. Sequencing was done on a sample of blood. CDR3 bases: TGCAGTGCTGTACCCCGGGACAAAAATAACAATGAGCAGTTCTTC. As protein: CSAVPRDKNNNEQFF.